The rows below give T cell receptor beta chains drawn from one sample of a study of blood T cell repertoires in COVID-19. The data were produced by immunoSEQ multiplex PCR, yet TCRdb's version contains in-frame clones alone and is incomplete. The sample holds a few hundred thousand clones, 85% to 90% seen once. The sample comprised PBMCs or T cells enriched from blood (not recorded which). Source of these receptors: a woman between 45 and 60 years old who had recovered from COVID-19. Each CDR3 is given with its conserved first and last residue. Fields, in order: V gene, D gene, J gene, CDR3 protein. D genes are given only for firm matches.

TRBV4-1	TRBD1	TRBJ2-7	CASSLTGGNYEQYF
TRBV27	NA	TRBJ1-1	CASSLGRNTEAFF
TRBV11-3	NA	TRBJ2-1	CASSPGGSPEQFF
TRBV12-2	NA	TRBJ2-1	CASRRDSGGGRQPYPTRGNEQFF
TRBV19	TRBD1	TRBJ2-5	CASRAQTGVRETQYF
TRBV4-2	TRBD2	TRBJ2-7	CASSLFSSGDYEQYF
TRBV6-5	TRBD1	TRBJ1-4	CASSYGTDPSYGKLFF
TRBV18	TRBD1	TRBJ1-2	CASSDRGQIEFGYTF
TRBV28	NA	TRBJ2-3	CASSLWGSSSTDTQYF
TRBV7-9	TRBD2	TRBJ2-5	CASSPPGLAGGETQYF
TRBV11-2	NA	TRBJ2-3	CASTPDSRSSTDTQYF
TRBV5-1	NA	TRBJ2-3	CASSLGRLGTDTQYF
TRBV7-9	NA	TRBJ1-1	CAIPKAGRQDTEAFF
TRBV2	TRBD1	TRBJ2-1	CASSAGQGAYNEQFF
TRBV30	NA	TRBJ2-5	CAWSERGETQYF
TRBV7-9	TRBD2	TRBJ2-7	CASSLTLAGGPNEQYF
TRBV4-3	TRBD2	TRBJ2-7	CASSQAGTSGDEQYF
TRBV7-8	TRBD1	TRBJ2-6	CASRRSPGQLSGANVLTF
TRBV7-8	NA	TRBJ2-1	CASSKNGNEQFF
TRBV13	NA	TRBJ2-2	CASSIQGSNTGELFF
TRBV4-1	TRBD2	TRBJ2-1	CASSQRVVAGANEQFF
TRBV21-1	NA	TRBJ2-1	CASSKPLAGGLCNEQFF
TRBV6-2/TRBV6-3	TRBD1	TRBJ1-1	CASSSGQGARTEAFF
TRBV29-1	NA	TRBJ2-7	CSVERGSRGHEQYF
TRBV19	NA	TRBJ2-1	CASRFGAGGYNEQFF
TRBV25-1	NA	TRBJ1-1	CASSALRGTEAFF
TRBV19	NA	TRBJ1-6	CASSRTPSSYNSPLHF
TRBV5-6	NA	TRBJ1-6	CASTRDRPNSPLHF
TRBV6-1	NA	TRBJ1-6	CASSGLAESSYNSPLHF
TRBV28	TRBD1	TRBJ1-4	CASSLWTGVEKLFF
TRBV28	NA	TRBJ1-5	CASSPHTGSYQPQHF
TRBV7-7	TRBD1	TRBJ2-2	CASSPNRGRTGELFF
TRBV10-3	TRBD1	TRBJ2-7	CAIRDTRGQGFYEQYF
TRBV4-3	TRBD2	TRBJ2-1	CASSQGGVREGYNEQFF
TRBV10-3	TRBD2	TRBJ2-1	CALAGANNEQFF
TRBV28	TRBD1	TRBJ1-1	CASSPLGQRPMNTEAFF
TRBV6-5	TRBD2	TRBJ2-1	CASSYRTSGFDEQFF
TRBV29-1	NA	TRBJ2-7	CSVFTGPSYEQYF
TRBV11-2	TRBD1	TRBJ2-2	CASSLRGNRGQGRSGELFF
TRBV24-1	TRBD1	TRBJ1-2	CATSRDRAYGYTF
TRBV3-1/TRBV3-2	TRBD1	TRBJ1-3	CASSQDDRGGNTIYF
TRBV11-3	TRBD2	TRBJ2-1	CASSLHSRGGYNEQFF
TRBV24-1	NA	TRBJ2-2	CATREALNTGELFF
TRBV27	TRBD2	TRBJ2-1	CASSPHPGTSNEQFF
TRBV2	TRBD1	TRBJ1-2	CASRGTGNYGYTF